This entry lists 9 T cell receptor beta chains sequenced from one sample in a study of blood T cell repertoires in COVID-19. Measured with immunoSEQ multiplex PCR; TCRdb has only the in-frame clones, and not every one. The data show 150,000 to 200,000 clones, with about 86% seen just once and 3.7% held by the top ten. The sequenced material came from peripheral blood. The source of these receptors is a man younger than 30 with active or convalescent COVID-19.

The chain links TRBV12-5 to TRBJ2-7, with TRBD2 identical over 8 bases. J gave up 4 bases and V 5 bases, and 4 bases lay outside the gene matches. Germline loops: CDR1 LGHNT, CDR2 FRNRAP. The CDR3 totals 13 residues. The CDR3 region is CASGGGGMYEQYF. The CDR3 DNA reads TGTGCTAGTGGTGGCGGGGGGATGTACGAGCAGTACTTC.

The chain has TRBV4-2 and TRBJ2-7; 7 bases align to TRBD2. The germline V gene encodes CDR1 LGHNA and CDR2 YNFKEQ. The CDR3 has 16 residues. V dropped 4 bases and J dropped 3; count of bases not matched to a gene: 12. The CDR3 protein is CASSRIAGMQIYEQYF. The CDR3, as DNA: TGTGCCAGCAGCCGTATAGCGGGCATGCAGATCTACGAGCAGTACTTC.

The chain links TRBV7-7 to TRBJ2-5; the D gene is possibly TRBD2 (5 bases). Germline CDR1 and CDR2: SSHAT and FNYEAQ (reference sequence). Trimming removed 5 bases at V and 0 bases at J, with 13 bases between. The CDR3 runs 15 residues. The CDR3 is CASSRSRGYQETQYF. For the CDR3, the DNA is TGTGCCAGCAGCCGAAGCCGCGGGTACCAAGAGACCCAGTACTTC. Full variable domain (missing parts from reference TRBV7-7 and TRBJ2-5): GAGVSQSPRYKVTKRGQDVTLRCDPISSHATLYWYQQALGQGPEFLTYFNYEAQPDKSGLPSDRFSAERPEGSISTLTIQRTEQRDSAMYRCASSRSRGYQETQYFGPGTRLLVL.

The chain uses TRBV7-9 and TRBJ1-5; D might be TRBD1 (6 bases). There are 12 residues in the CDR3. Germline V gives CDR1 SEHNR, CDR2 FQNEAQ (reference sequence). Trimming removed 9 bases from V and 5 bases from J, with 11 bases in between. The CDR3 is CASNRQDQPQHF. The CDR3 DNA reads as TGTGCCAGTAATCGACAGGATCAGCCCCAGCATTTT.

In this sample, this clone turned up a few times. The gene calls are TRBV6-4 and TRBJ1-5; D gene uncertain. The CDR3 length is 13 residues. V was pared by 4 bases and J by 0 bases, with 4 bases between. Germline CDR1 MRHNA, CDR2 SNTAGT. The CDR3 loop is CASSVNSNQPQHF. In nucleotides, the CDR3 is TGTGCCAGCAGTGTAAATAGCAATCAGCCCCAGCATTTT.

The J gene is TRBJ2-3, the V gene TRBV19, with TRBD2 as a possible D gene (5 bases). Germline CDR1 reads LNHDA; CDR2 reads SQIVND (reference sequence). Trimming left V 3 bases short and J 3 bases short, with 10 bases between. The CDR3 loop spans 14 amino acids. The CDR3: CASSMATRTDTQYF. The CDR3 bases are TGTGCCAGTAGTATGGCCACTAGAACAGATACGCAGTATTTT.

With respect to this clone: In this CDR3 the conserved last residue, phenylalanine or tryptophan, is missing, so a read error is likely. Because the CDR3's place on the DNA is in doubt, the DNA is left out and the CDR3 is given as listed by TCRdb. V gene TRBV11-3 combines with J gene TRBJ2-2; TRBD1 is taken as the D call from the table, unchecked against the DNA. The CDR3 contains 13 residues when both ends are counted. In germline, CDR1 is SGHNT, CDR2 YENEEA. This CDR3 is CASSLDPGGRFYL.

This chain joins TRBV5-5 and TRBJ1-5; D not certain. The CDR3 is 16 residues long. The germline V and J ends were trimmed by 1 base and 2 bases, with 13 bases remaining between them. Looked up from germline, CDR1 is SGHKS and CDR2 is YYEKEE (reference sequence). DNA of the CDR3: TGTGCCAGCAGCTTGCTGCCGGGGAAGGGCAATCAGCCCCAGCATTTT. This sequence encodes CASSLLPGKGNQPQHF.

The J gene is TRBJ1-2, the V gene TRBV5-4; D gene ambiguous. Between the trimmed V and J ends, which lost 4 bases and 3 bases, there was a span of 10 bases. Germline V gene lookup returns CDR1 SGHNT and CDR2 YYREEE (reference sequence). CDR3 length: 13 amino acids. The CDR3 nucleotides read TGTGCCAGCAGCCCGGCGGGTGACTATGGCTACACCTTC. This translates into CASSPAGDYGYTF.